This is a list of T cell receptor beta chains from one sample in a study of cytomegalovirus exposure and HLA in healthy donors. The data were produced by immunoSEQ multiplex PCR, yet TCRdb's version contains in-frame clones alone and is incomplete. The data contain more than 95,000 clones, under 85% of them singletons. Sequenced: PBMCs. The receptors were sampled from a woman aged 45 to 65 in good health and CMV-seropositive. The CDR3 runs from the conserved cysteine through the conserved F or W. The order of the fields is CDR3 protein, CDR3 DNA, CDR3 length, D gene, V gene, clone size, J gene. The D gene is left open where the match is weak. Clone size is given for some rows only: seen once, a few or many times, or a class if the clone is expanded.

CDR3: CASSSQGKNQPQHF; DNA: TGTGCCAGCAGCTCTCAGGGAAAGAATCAGCCCCAGCATTTT; length: 14; D: NA; V: TRBV7-2; size: few; J: TRBJ1-5
CDR3: CASSPDRGQGYTF; DNA: TGCGCCAGCAGCCCCGACAGGGGGCAAGGCTACACCTTC; length: 13; D: TRBD1; V: TRBV5-1; size: NA; J: TRBJ1-2
CDR3: CASSRDRGQTQYF; DNA: TGTGCCAGCAGCCGGGACAGGGGCCAGACCCAGTACTTC; length: 13; D: TRBD1; V: TRBV14; size: NA; J: TRBJ2-5
CDR3: CASSPLAVLTEAFF; DNA: TGTGCCAGCAGTCCTTTGGCGGTTCTCACTGAAGCTTTCTTT; length: 14; D: NA; V: TRBV6-1; size: NA; J: TRBJ1-1
CDR3: CASSGTAYYEQYF; DNA: TGTGCCAGCAGTGGTACAGCCTACTACGAGCAGTACTTC; length: 13; D: NA; V: TRBV2; size: NA; J: TRBJ2-7
CDR3: CASSLGTSSPDTQYF; DNA: TGTGCCAGCAGCCTCGGGACTAGCTCCCCAGATACGCAGTATTTT; length: 15; D: TRBD2; V: TRBV7-2; size: NA; J: TRBJ2-3
CDR3: CASSSQGSDTQYF; DNA: TGTGCCAGCAGCTCACAGGGGTCAGATACGCAGTATTTT; length: 13; D: TRBD1; V: TRBV7-9; size: NA; J: TRBJ2-3
CDR3: CASSSIAGITGELFF; DNA: TGTGCCAGCAGCTCCATAGCGGGAATCACCGGGGAGCTGTTTTTT; length: 15; D: TRBD2; V: TRBV7-2; size: NA; J: TRBJ2-2
CDR3: CASSQQGVADTQYF; DNA: TGTGCCAGCAGCCAACAAGGGGTGGCGGATACGCAGTATTTT; length: 14; D: NA; V: TRBV4-2; size: once; J: TRBJ2-3
CDR3: CASRRDRGYQPQHF; DNA: TGTGCCAGCAGACGGGACAGGGGATATCAGCCCCAGCATTTT; length: 14; D: TRBD1; V: TRBV6-1; size: NA; J: TRBJ1-5
CDR3: CASSTGTGGRTGELFF; DNA: TGTGCCAGCAGCACAGGGACAGGGGGCAGAACCGGGGAGCTGTTTTTT; length: 16; D: TRBD1; V: TRBV5-4; size: NA; J: TRBJ2-2
CDR3: CASSIVGGTPGELFF; DNA: TGTGCCAGTAGTATAGTCGGGGGGACCCCCGGGGAGCTGTTTTTT; length: 15; D: TRBD2; V: TRBV19; size: medium-sized; J: TRBJ2-2
CDR3: CASSTLAGVQYEQFF; DNA: TGTGCCAGCAGTACACTAGCGGGTGTACAATATGAGCAGTTCTTC; length: 15; D: TRBD2; V: TRBV6-4; size: NA; J: TRBJ2-1
CDR3: CASSTIAGAYEQYF; DNA: TGCGCCAGCAGCACCATAGCGGGAGCCTACGAGCAGTACTTC; length: 14; D: TRBD2; V: TRBV5-1; size: NA; J: TRBJ2-7
CDR3: CASSLGTGSPNQPQHF; DNA: TGTGCCAGCAGCTTAGGGACAGGGTCCCCTAATCAGCCCCAGCATTTT; length: 16; D: TRBD1; V: TRBV7-9; size: NA; J: TRBJ1-5
CDR3: CASSPQPGQRYTF; DNA: TGTGCCAGCAGTCCGCAACCGGGACAGCGCTACACCTTC; length: 13; D: TRBD1; V: TRBV7-2; size: once; J: TRBJ1-2
CDR3: CASSLLVQVQTSGANVLTF; DNA: TGTGCCAGCAGCTTGTTAGTCCAGGTTCAAACCTCTGGGGCCAACGTCCTGACTTTC; length: 19; D: NA; V: TRBV5-6; size: NA; J: TRBJ2-6
CDR3: CASSLAGSRGGYTF; DNA: TGTGCCAGCAGCTTAGCAGGTTCTAGGGGAGGCTACACCTTC; length: 14; D: NA; V: TRBV7-9; size: NA; J: TRBJ1-2
CDR3: CASRLNSGTGYYEQYF; DNA: TGTGCCAGCCGCCTTAATTCAGGAACAGGGTACTACGAGCAGTACTTC; length: 16; D: NA; V: TRBV27; size: NA; J: TRBJ2-7
CDR3: CAWSGEALAFF; DNA: TGTGCCTGGAGTGGGGAGGCCTTAGCTTTCTTT; length: 11; D: NA; V: TRBV30; size: few; J: TRBJ1-1
CDR3: CASSLALASGEQYF; DNA: TGTGCCAGCAGCTTAGCTCTAGCATCGGGAGAGCAGTACTTC; length: 14; D: NA; V: TRBV11-1; size: NA; J: TRBJ2-7
CDR3: CASSLRLAGGDEQYF; DNA: TGTGCCAGCAGCCTAAGACTAGCGGGGGGAGACGAGCAGTACTTC; length: 15; D: TRBD2; V: TRBV7-2; size: few; J: TRBJ2-7
CDR3: CASTSRQAGTTGTGELFF; DNA: TGTGCCAGCACCTCACGCCAGGCCGGGACTACGGGCACCGGGGAGCTGTTTTTT; length: 18; D: TRBD2; V: TRBV7-9; size: once; J: TRBJ2-2
CDR3: CASSEVGRAYGYTF; DNA: TGTGCCAGCAGTGAAGTCGGCAGGGCCTATGGCTACACCTTC; length: 14; D: NA; V: TRBV2; size: NA; J: TRBJ1-2
CDR3: CASSQGGGAYEQYF; DNA: TGCGCCAGCAGCCAAGGTGGAGGGGCCTACGAGCAGTACTTC; length: 14; D: NA; V: TRBV4-3; size: NA; J: TRBJ2-7
CDR3: CASSLTGTGAITEAFF; DNA: TGTGCCAGCTCACTCACCGGGACAGGGGCTATCACTGAAGCTTTCTTT; length: 16; D: TRBD1; V: TRBV18; size: NA; J: TRBJ1-1
CDR3: CASSLRTGGLAEAFF; DNA: TGTGCCAGTAGTCTTCGGACAGGGGGCTTGGCTGAAGCTTTCTTT; length: 15; D: TRBD1; V: TRBV19; size: NA; J: TRBJ1-1
CDR3: CASSFGLAGVGEQYF; DNA: TGTGCCAGCAGTTTCGGACTAGCGGGAGTGGGAGAGCAGTACTTC; length: 15; D: TRBD2; V: TRBV2; size: NA; J: TRBJ2-7
CDR3: CASSSGEGGYTF; DNA: TGTGCCAGCAGCTCAGGGGAAGGGGGCTACACCTTC; length: 12; D: NA; V: TRBV4-2; size: NA; J: TRBJ1-2
CDR3: CASSRLTSGRAGGTDTQYF; DNA: TGCGCCAGCAGCCGGCTCACTAGCGGGAGGGCCGGGGGCACAGATACGCAGTATTTT; length: 19; D: TRBD2; V: TRBV4-1; size: few; J: TRBJ2-3
CDR3: CASSLTSGGTETQYF; DNA: TGCGCCAGCAGCTTGACTAGCGGGGGGACGGAGACCCAGTACTTC; length: 15; D: TRBD2; V: TRBV5-1; size: NA; J: TRBJ2-5
CDR3: CASSGGQAVGSNEQFF; DNA: TGTGCCAGCAGCGGGGGACAGGCGGTCGGAAGCAATGAGCAGTTCTTC; length: 16; D: TRBD1; V: TRBV11-3; size: NA; J: TRBJ2-1
CDR3: CASSSGTGPSYGYTF; DNA: TGTGCCAGCAGTTCCGGGACAGGGCCTTCCTATGGCTACACCTTC; length: 15; D: TRBD1; V: TRBV2; size: once; J: TRBJ1-2
CDR3: CASSRGQVDTEAFF; DNA: TGCGCCAGCAGCAGGGGACAGGTTGACACTGAAGCTTTCTTT; length: 14; D: TRBD1; V: TRBV5-1; size: NA; J: TRBJ1-1
CDR3: CASSLRLRGAGTEAFF; DNA: TGTGCCAGCAGCTTAAGGCTAAGGGGCGCTGGCACTGAAGCTTTCTTT; length: 16; D: NA; V: TRBV7-2; size: NA; J: TRBJ1-1